The 25 T cell receptor beta chains below come from one sample, sequenced in a study of T cells generated in artificial thymic organoids. Separate semi-nested PCRs amplified TCRalpha and TCRbeta libraries using constant-region reverse primers in TRAC or TRBC. TCRdb reprocessed the 5' RACE reads via MiXCR and lists one record per CDR3 protein. The profile shows over 6,000 distinct CDR3 sequences, about 24% of them singletons. The antigens for these receptors are not known. Human HSPCs were combined with MS5 stroma expressing human DLL1. Organoids were seeded with FACS-purified CD34+CD3- stem and progenitor cells depleted of residual T cells. The sequencing sample was made of naive CD8+ T cells grown in artificial thymic organoids from cord blood stem and progenitor cells. Subset in this sample: CD3+TCRalphabeta+CD8SP T cells; for blood, CD45RO-CCR7+ naive CD8+ T cells. The receptors were sampled from a human donor who gave cord blood stem cells for thymic organoid culture, a cardiac surgery patient who gave postnatal thymus, or a blood donor (not recorded which).

This chain links TRBV27 with TRBJ1-5, with a possible D match to TRBD1 (5 bases). V was trimmed by 3 bases and J by 2 bases, leaving 14 bases between them. Germline V gene data show CDR1 as MNHEY and CDR2 as SMNVEV (reference sequence). The CDR3 has 16 amino acids. Here the CDR3 reads CASSFGAPKGNQPQHF. The CDR3 region has the DNA TGTGCCAGCAGTTTCGGGGCCCCAAAGGGCAATCAGCCCCAGCATTTT.

The gene calls are TRBV7-2 and TRBJ2-3, with D perhaps TRBD2 (7 bases). This CDR3 region has 16 residues. CDR1 is SGHTA, CDR2 FQGNSA, per germline. V was trimmed by 1 base and J by 2 bases, leaving 13 bases between them. Written as DNA, the CDR3 is TGTGCCAGCAGCTTAGGGGCGGGGGCTTTCACAGATACGCAGTATTTT. Translated: CASSLGAGAFTDTQYF.

This clonotype was seen a handful of times. The gene calls are TRBV11-2 and TRBJ2-7; unclear D gene. The V gene lost 5 bases and the J gene lost 6 bases, with 14 bases spanning the gap. Germline CDR1 reads SGHAT; CDR2 reads FQNNGV. The length of the CDR3 is 13 residues. The CDR3 here is CASSITRLSEQYF. CDR3 bases: TGTGCCAGCAGCATTACGCGTCTTTCCGAGCAGTACTTC.

This clonotype came up a few times. This sequence joins TRBV4-3 and TRBJ1-3; D gene unclear. This CDR3 has 13 amino acids. V dropped 0 bases and J dropped 4 bases, with 4 bases sitting between them. The germline CDR1 and CDR2 sequences are LGHNA and YSLEER. This chain's CDR3 is CASSQDRGNTIYF. The CDR3 region has the DNA TGCGCCAGCAGCCAAGATAGAGGAAACACCATATATTTT.

Only a few counts were recorded for this clonotype. The rearrangement joins TRBV5-5 to TRBJ2-3; D not certain. The CDR3 has 13 residues. Germline V lookup: CDR1 SGHKS, CDR2 YYEKEE (reference sequence). V dropped 1 base and J dropped 6 bases, with 9 bases sitting between them. The CDR3, as DNA: TGTGCCAGCAGCTTGAGGTCCGCTGATACGCAGTATTTT. Its protein is CASSLRSADTQYF.

In its sample, this clonotype ranks as medium-sized. The chain employs TRBV7-3 and TRBJ1-2, with a weak D call TRBD1 (5 bases). Trimming cost V 2 bases and J 2 bases, with 9 bases left between them. The CDR3 has 14 amino acids. In germline, CDR1 is SGHTA, CDR2 FQGTGA. The CDR3 DNA sequence: TGTGCCAGCAGCTTATTGGGGGGGAACTATGGCTACACCTTC. As protein: CASSLLGGNYGYTF.

In this sample, this clonotype is medium-sized. The chain joins TRBV4-3 to TRBJ2-5; no clear D gene. The V end was cut by 2 bases, the J end by 2 bases, with 15 bases between. The CDR3 has 16 residues. The V gene's germline CDR1 is LGHNA and CDR2 YSLEER. In DNA, the CDR3 is TGCGCCAGCAGCCAATCCGTTAGTCAGCTTCAAGAGACCCAGTACTTC. The encoded protein is CASSQSVSQLQETQYF.

This clonotype was seen more than once but under ten times. The rearrangement uses TRBV5-4 and TRBJ2-3; D unresolved. The CDR3 is made up of 12 amino acids. V lost 1 base and J 5 bases, leaving 5 bases between the germline ends. Germline V gene lookup returns CDR1 SGHNT and CDR2 YYREEE (reference sequence). CDR3 nucleotides: TGTGCCAGCAGCTTGAACCTAGATACGCAGTATTTT. Protein sequence: CASSLNLDTQYF. The full variable domain, in which reference TRBV5-4 and TRBJ2-3 provide the parts outside the CDR3, is ETGVTQSPTHLIKTRGQQVTLRCSSQSGHNTVSWYQQALGQGPQFIFQYYREEENGRGNFPPRFSGLQFPNYSSELNVNALELDDSALYLCASSLNLDTQYFGPGTRLTVL.

This clonotype is deemed medium-sized. The chain recombines TRBV11-2 with TRBJ2-1; the match to TRBD2 covers 15 bases. The germline V gene has CDR1 SGHAT and CDR2 FQNNGV. The V segment lost 0 bases and the J segment 10 bases; nucleotides outside the gene matches: 1. The CDR3 runs to 15 residues. The CDR3: CASSLDGTSGGEQFF. The CDR3 nucleotides are TGTGCCAGCAGCTTAGATGGGACTAGCGGGGGGGAGCAGTTCTTC.

Concerning this clonotype: It may be a read error: a sequence one base away is much more abundant. V usage is TRBV10-3 and J usage is TRBJ1-6; weak D call: TRBD1 (5 bases). The CDR3 spans 14 residues. Germline lookup yields CDR1 ENHRY and CDR2 SYGVKD. Here the CDR3 DNA reads TGTGCCATCAGTGAGTCAGGGGAAGGTTCACCCTTCCACTTT. It codes for CAISESGEGSPFHF.

This chain links TRBV9 with TRBJ2-1; 7 bases agree with TRBD2. From germline, CDR1 is SGDLS and CDR2 YYNGEE. J gave up 6 bases and V 0 bases, and 12 bases lay outside the gene matches. This CDR3 is built from 17 residues. The DNA of the CDR3 is TGTGCCAGCAGCGTAGCGGGTAGCGGGCTCTTCCTCAATGAGCAGTTCTTC. This codes for CASSVAGSGLFLNEQFF.

A few counts support this clonotype. The V gene is TRBV12-3 or TRBV12-4, the J gene TRBJ2-3, with 8 nucleotides matching TRBD2. J gave up 5 bases and V 7 bases, and 14 bases lay outside the gene matches. The CDR3 is 16 amino acids. CDR3 region: CASTPRRGLGRDTQYF. The DNA for the CDR3 is TGTGCCAGCACTCCACGCAGGGGACTAGGGAGAGATACGCAGTATTTT.

In its sample, this clonotype is medium-sized. This rearrangement joins TRBV7-8 to TRBJ1-2, with 9 bases fitting TRBD1. Unmatched junction bases numbered 5, after V lost 3 bases and J lost 6 bases. Germline V CDR1 and CDR2: SGHVS, FQNEAQ. CDR3 length equals 14 residues. This CDR3 is CASSLTGGWDGYTF. The CDR3 nucleotides are TGTGCCAGCAGCTTGACAGGGGGATGGGATGGCTACACCTTC.

The chain recombines TRBV21-1 with TRBJ2-2; the table assigns TRBD1, which was not confirmed against the DNA. TRBV21-1 is reported as a pseudogene. CDR3 length: 14 residues. CDR3 loop: CASSTREFTGELFF. In DNA, the CDR3 is TGTGCCAGCAGCACCAGGGAGTTCACCGGGGAGCTGTTTTTT.

For this clonotype: Mismatch with germline at one junction end may stem from a read error. The chain combines TRBV24-1 with TRBJ2-2; D is perhaps TRBD2 (5 bases). Germline CDR1 is KGHDR and CDR2 is SFDVKD. The length of the CDR3 is 12 residues. In DNA, the CDR3 is TGTGCCACCGCGCCGGAGCCCGGGGAGCCGTTTTTT. Protein product: CATAPEPGEPFF.

Note on this clonotype: This may be a read error: a much more frequent sequence differs by one nucleotide. This chain uses TRBV4-1 with TRBJ1-6; D gene unclear. CDR3 length: 15 amino acids. V shed 1 base and J shed 7 bases, with 11 bases lying between them. From germline, CDR1 is MGHRA and CDR2 YSYEKL. This CDR3 is CASSQGGRSNSPLHF. In DNA form, the CDR3 reads TGCGCCAGCAGCCAAGGCGGCAGGTCGAATTCACCCCTCCACTTT.

The chain carries TRBV10-3 and TRBJ2-6; D not resolved. CDR3 length equals 15 residues. CDR1 and CDR2 from the germline V gene are ENHRY and SYGVKD. V lost 7 bases and J lost 0, with 10 bases in between. The DNA for the CDR3 is TGTGCCATCACCCCTATTTGCTCTGGGGCCAACGTCCTGACTTTC. As protein: CAITPICSGANVLTF.

This clonotype was detected only a few times. This rearrangement joins TRBV12-3 or TRBV12-4 to TRBJ1-5; D possibly corresponds to TRBD1 (5 bases). The CDR3 spans 13 residues. Trimming took off 3 bases at V and 9 bases at J, with 12 bases between the two ends. The CDR3 coding sequence is TGTGCCAGCAGTTTCAGGGTCCAAGGGCCCCAGCATTTT. This codes for CASSFRVQGPQHF.

This chain links TRBV9 with TRBJ2-3; 13 nucleotides agree with TRBD2. CDR1 and CDR2 from the germline V gene are SGDLS and YYNGEE. Trimming at V came to 0 bases and at J to 7 bases, leaving 11 bases not matched to a gene. The CDR3 length is 18 residues. The CDR3 sequence: CASSVGLAGGRGINTQYF. In DNA form, the CDR3 reads TGTGCCAGCAGCGTAGGACTAGCGGGGGGCCGGGGTATAAATACGCAGTATTTT.

This clonotype is medium-sized (0.01 to 0.1%). This chain uses TRBV12-3 or TRBV12-4 with TRBJ2-4, with 7 bases fitting TRBD1. The CDR3 is 14 amino acids. The ends lost 4 bases at V and 0 bases at J; junction bases unmatched: 0. This chain's CDR3 is CASSWTGAKNIQYF. The DNA of the CDR3 is TGTGCCAGCAGTTGGACAGGAGCCAAAAACATTCAGTACTTC.

This clonotype turned up a few times. The J gene is TRBJ2-3, the V gene TRBV20-1, with D tentatively TRBD2 (6 bases). The germline gives CDR1 DFQATT, CDR2 SNEGSKA (reference sequence). The CDR3 is 15 amino acids. Trimming cost V 0 bases and J 1 base, with 11 bases left between them. CDR3 in DNA: TGCAGTGCTAGAGACGGGGGTACGGGCACAGATACGCAGTATTTT. This codes for CSARDGGTGTDTQYF.

Judged by abundance, this clonotype is medium-sized. The chain couples TRBV12-3 or TRBV12-4 to TRBJ1-2; the match to TRBD1 covers 12 bases. CDR3 length: 15 residues. V was pared by 5 bases and J by 4 bases, with 5 bases of the junction left unmatched. In DNA form, the CDR3 reads TGTGCCAGCAGTCTAGGGACAGGGGGCCTCTATGGCTACACCTTC. This encodes CASSLGTGGLYGYTF.

This clonotype is medium-sized in the sample. The V call is TRBV6-1, the J call TRBJ2-5; possibly TRBD1 for D (6 bases). This CDR3 is built from 15 residues. Germline V gene data show CDR1 as MNHNS and CDR2 as SASEGT. Trimming removed 7 bases at V and 3 bases at J, with 18 bases between. CDR3 sequence: CASNALNSGEETQYF. The CDR3 region has the DNA TGTGCCAGCAACGCCCTTAACTCAGGGGAAGAGACCCAGTACTTC.

This chain joins TRBV9 and TRBJ2-5; 11 bases align to TRBD2. J lost 6 bases, V lost 0 bases, and 4 bases had no gene match. The germline V gene encodes CDR1 SGDLS and CDR2 YYNGEE. The CDR3 is 15 residues long. CDR3 loop: CASSVAPSGRKTQYF. The CDR3 DNA sequence: TGTGCCAGCAGCGTAGCCCCTAGCGGGAGGAAGACCCAGTACTTC.

On this clonotype itself: This may be a read error: a much more frequent sequence differs by one nucleotide. The chain employs TRBV10-3 and TRBJ1-2; no reliable D call. The CDR3 has 14 amino acids. The germline CDR1 and CDR2 sequences are ENHRY and SYGVKD. The CDR3 loop is CAISESAWSNGHTF. The DNA for the CDR3 is TGTGCCATCAGTGAGTCCGCCTGGTCGAATGGCCACACCTTC.